Reported below is one TCR beta chain. What it binds is unknown. The CDR3 spans 12 residues. The V end was cut by 3 bases, the J end by 3 bases, with 6 bases between. The V gene's germline CDR1 is MNHNS and CDR2 SASEGT. The source of the sample is a study of T cells in Graves' hyperthyroidism and ophthalmopathy. Broader study findings: Expanded thyroid clonotypes (above 0.001) were mostly also found in blood.

Graves' hyperthyroidism was deemed stable given no ophthalmopathy progression within 18 months. The PBMCs had their origin in approximately 10 ml of fresh peripheral blood. Amplified TCR beta CDR3 regions came from RNA transcripts. An initial round of RT-PCR targeting the TCR CDR3 relied on the HTBI primer set. From the multiplex PCR reads, TCRdb called clonotypes with MiXCR, one entry per CDR3 protein. The sample holds 370,000 or so distinct CDR3 sequences, just under 25% seen once. Material for sequencing was blood. This chain uses TRBV6-1 with TRBJ2-7; D is undetermined. The source is a man aged 50-60 years with Graves' hyperthyroidism. This CDR3 is CASSENLYEQYF. CDR3 nucleotides: TGTGCCAGCAGTGAGAACCTCTACGAGCAGTACTTC.